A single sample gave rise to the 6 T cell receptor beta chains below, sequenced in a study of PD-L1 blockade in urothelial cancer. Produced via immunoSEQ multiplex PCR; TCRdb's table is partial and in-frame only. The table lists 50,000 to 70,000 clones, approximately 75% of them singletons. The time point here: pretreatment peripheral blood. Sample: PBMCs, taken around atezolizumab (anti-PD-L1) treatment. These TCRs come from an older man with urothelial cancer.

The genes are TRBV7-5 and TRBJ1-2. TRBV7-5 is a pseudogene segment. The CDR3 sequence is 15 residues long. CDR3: CVRSPGGAGYYGYTF. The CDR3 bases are TGTGTCAGAAGCCCGGGGGGGGCAGGATACTATGGCTACACCTTC.

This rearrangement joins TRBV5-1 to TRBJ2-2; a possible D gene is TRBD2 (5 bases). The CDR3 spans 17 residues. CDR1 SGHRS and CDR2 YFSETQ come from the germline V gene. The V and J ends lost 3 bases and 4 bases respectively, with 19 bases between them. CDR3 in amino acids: CASSSKRERYSTGELFF. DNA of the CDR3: TGCGCCAGCAGCTCCAAGAGGGAGCGATATTCCACCGGGGAGCTGTTTTTT. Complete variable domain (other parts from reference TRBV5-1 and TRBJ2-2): KAGVTQTPRYLIKTRGQQVTLSCSPISGHRSVSWYQQTPGQGLQFLFEYFSETQRNKGNFPGRFSGRQFSNSRSEMNVSTLELGDSALYLCASSSKRERYSTGELFFGEGSRLTVL.

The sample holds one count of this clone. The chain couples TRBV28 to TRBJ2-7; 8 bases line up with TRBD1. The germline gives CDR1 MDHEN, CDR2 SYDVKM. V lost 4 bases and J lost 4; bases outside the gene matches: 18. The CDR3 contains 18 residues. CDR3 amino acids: CASSSISDEDRGSYEQYF. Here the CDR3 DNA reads TGTGCCAGCAGTTCGATATCCGACGAAGACAGGGGATCTTACGAGCAGTACTTC.

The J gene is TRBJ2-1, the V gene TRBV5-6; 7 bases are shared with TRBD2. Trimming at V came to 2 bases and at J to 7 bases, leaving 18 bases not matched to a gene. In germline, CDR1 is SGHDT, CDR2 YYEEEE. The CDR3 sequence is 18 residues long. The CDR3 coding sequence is TGTGCCAGCAGCTTCGGGGGATGGGCTAGCGGCACCGAGAATGAGCAGTTCTTC. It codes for CASSFGGWASGTENEQFF.

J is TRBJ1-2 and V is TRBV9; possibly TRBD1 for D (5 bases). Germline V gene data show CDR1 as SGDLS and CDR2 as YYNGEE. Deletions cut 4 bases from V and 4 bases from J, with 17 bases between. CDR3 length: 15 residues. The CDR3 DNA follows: TGTGCCAGCAGCCTAGAAGGGCAGGGTGGCTATGGCTACACCTTC. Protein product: CASSLEGQGGYGYTF.

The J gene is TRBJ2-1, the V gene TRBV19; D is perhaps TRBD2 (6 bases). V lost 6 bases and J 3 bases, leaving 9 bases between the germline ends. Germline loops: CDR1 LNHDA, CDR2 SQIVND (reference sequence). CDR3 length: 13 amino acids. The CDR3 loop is CASSAGRYNEQFF. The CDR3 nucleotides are TGTGCCAGTAGCGCGGGACGCTACAATGAGCAGTTCTTC.